Sequencing of this T cell receptor (beta chain) was carried out in a study of cytomegalovirus exposure and HLA in healthy donors. The CDR3 runs to 15 residues. Germline CDR1 is LGHNA and CDR2 is YNFKEQ. Trimming cost V 0 bases and J 8 bases, with 16 bases left between them. Amplification used 60 Vbeta primers and 13 Jbeta primers. The repertoire was sequenced with immunoSEQ multiplex PCR; TCRdb's copy has only in-frame clones and lacks some. The table shows roughly 120,000 clones, with about 80% occurring only once. For this clone: Its specificity is unknown.

Overall study results and limits: For most subjects, TCR beta sequences were reported to predict HLA-A and HLA-B alleles with accuracy.

The clonotype was recovered from a man aged 50 to 59 in good health and CMV-seropositive. The chain couples TRBV4-2 to TRBJ1-2, with D unclear. Sequencing input: PBMCs. The CDR3 sequence is CASSQETGRGYGYTF. For the CDR3, the DNA is TGTGCCAGCAGCCAAGAGACCGGACGGGGATACGGCTACACCTTC.